What follows are 10 T cell receptor beta chains derived from one specimen sequenced in a study of identical twins. MiXCR, applied by TCRdb to the 5' RACE reads, yields one record per CDR3 protein. Of a few hundred thousand distinct CDR3 sequences in the sample, less than 20% were seen once. Specimen: naive T cells sorted from blood. The receptors shown here come from a man aged 45-65 years in good health.

This clonotype was counted many times. The chain carries TRBV20-1 and TRBJ1-6; TRBD1 aligns across 9 bases. This CDR3 spans 15 amino acids. From germline, CDR1 is DFQATT and CDR2 SNEGSKA (reference sequence). The V and J ends lost 3 bases and 10 bases, in that order; junction bases with no gene match: 10. CDR3 sequence (DNA): TGCAGTGCTAGTGGGGGACAGGGAGTTACCTCACCCCTCCACTTT. It translates to CSASGGQGVTSPLHF.

The chain joins TRBV28 to TRBJ2-7; 8 nucleotides line up with TRBD1. V lost 6 bases, J lost 5 bases, and 9 bases stayed unmatched. The germline CDR1 and CDR2 sequences are MDHEN and SYDVKM. CDR3 size: 14 residues. Here the CDR3 DNA reads TGTGCCAGCAGAAGGACAGGGTCCTACAACGAGCAGTACTTC. It specifies CASRRTGSYNEQYF.

The rearrangement uses TRBV5-4 and TRBJ2-7, with 13 bases identical to TRBD2. Germline trimming cut 5 bases from V and 4 bases from J; bases unmatched to any gene: 9. The CDR3 loop spans 16 amino acids. Germline lookup yields CDR1 SGHNT and CDR2 YYREEE (reference sequence). The DNA of the CDR3 is TGTGCCAGCAGTTCGACTAGCGGGGGGCCGATATACGAGCAGTACTTC. It encodes CASSSTSGGPIYEQYF.

This clonotype was seen repeatedly, ten times or more. V gene TRBV10-3 combines with J gene TRBJ2-1, with D perhaps being TRBD1 or TRBD2 (5 bases each). Germline lookup yields CDR1 ENHRY and CDR2 SYGVKD. Deletions cut 6 bases from V and 7 bases from J, with 10 bases between. This CDR3 spans 12 amino acids. CDR3 DNA: TGTGCCATCAGCGGGGCCGCAAATGAGCAGTTCTTC. Protein: CAISGAANEQFF.

The gene calls are TRBV20-1 and TRBJ1-2; D remains ambiguous. The germline gives CDR1 DFQATT, CDR2 SNEGSKA (reference sequence). The V and J ends lost 1 base and 0 bases respectively, with 12 bases between them. The CDR3 has 15 amino acids. For the CDR3, the DNA is TGCAGTGCTAGAGCTCCCTTGGGCTCTAACTATGGCTACACCTTC. Encoded protein: CSARAPLGSNYGYTF.

J is TRBJ1-1 and V is TRBV7-2; D gene unclear. The CDR3 is made up of 15 amino acids. Germline CDR1 reads SGHTA; CDR2 reads FQGNSA. V lost 2 bases and J 5 bases, leaving 15 bases between the germline ends. Here the CDR3 DNA reads TGTGCCAGCAGCTTATCCCGGACTTTGAGGACTGAAGCTTTCTTT. Protein: CASSLSRTLRTEAFF.

The chain couples TRBV7-9 to TRBJ2-2; D call uncertain. V was cut by 5 bases and J by 4 bases, with 11 bases left in between. Germline lookup yields CDR1 SEHNR and CDR2 FQNEAQ (reference sequence). This CDR3 is 14 amino acids long. CDR3 region: CASSHPQPTGELFF. The CDR3 bases are TGTGCCAGCAGCCACCCCCAGCCCACCGGGGAGCTGTTTTTT.

This clonotype was seen ten or more times. The V and J genes are TRBV20-1 and TRBJ2-2, with D maybe TRBD2 (6 bases). The CDR3 has 13 amino acids. V was cut by 6 bases and J by 5 bases, with 13 bases left in between. Germline V gene sequence: CDR1 DFQATT, CDR2 SNEGSKA (reference sequence). The CDR3 bases are TGCAGTGCAAAGACGGGGGTAACCGGGGAGCTGTTTTTT. Its protein is CSAKTGVTGELFF.

This chain joins TRBV7-8 and TRBJ2-5, with TRBD2 matching over 15 bases. This CDR3 contains 18 residues. CDR1 and CDR2 from the germline V gene are SGHVS and FQNEAQ. The V gene end was trimmed by 1 base and the J gene end by 5 bases; junction bases not matched to a gene: 8. The CDR3 sequence: CASSLVRTSGRAWETQYF. In DNA, the CDR3 is TGTGCCAGCAGCTTAGTTAGGACTAGCGGGAGGGCCTGGGAGACCCAGTACTTC.

This clonotype was recorded many times. The chain recombines TRBV10-3 with TRBJ2-3; no definite D call. CDR3 length: 14 amino acids. V dropped 6 bases and J dropped 1 base, with 11 bases sitting between them. The germline gives CDR1 ENHRY, CDR2 SYGVKD. CDR3 DNA: TGTGCCATCAGGTCGACCGGTGGCACAGATACGCAGTATTTT. Translation gives CAIRSTGGTDTQYF.